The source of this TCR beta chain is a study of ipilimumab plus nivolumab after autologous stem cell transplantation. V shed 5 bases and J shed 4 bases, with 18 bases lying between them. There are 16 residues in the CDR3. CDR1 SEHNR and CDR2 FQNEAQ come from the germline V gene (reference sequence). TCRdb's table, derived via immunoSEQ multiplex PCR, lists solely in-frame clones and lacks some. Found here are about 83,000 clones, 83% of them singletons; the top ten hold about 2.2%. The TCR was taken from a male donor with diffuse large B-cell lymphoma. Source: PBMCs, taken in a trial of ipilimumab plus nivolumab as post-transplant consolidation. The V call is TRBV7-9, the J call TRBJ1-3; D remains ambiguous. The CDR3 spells CASSPNPGVSGNTIYF. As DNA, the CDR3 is TGTGCCAGCAGCCCTAACCCAGGCGTCTCGGGAAACACCATATATTTT.